This T cell receptor beta chain was obtained from a study of technical replicates of blood from several donors (TCRdb year 2017). The germline V gene specifies SGHNT as CDR1 and YENEEA as CDR2. Reading from cysteine to phenylalanine, the CDR3 counts 14 amino acids. Just the 42-base CDR3 DNA is kept, in frame starting at base 1. At the junction V is shortened by 1 base and J by 1 base, with 7 bases in between. Libraries were constructed by the immunoSEQ multiplex PCR assay. This immuneACCESS table, as held by TCRdb, lists in-frame sequences with V and J called but not all clones. Of the missing ones, under half trace to an unresolved V gene in checked studies; the others have no known cause. Across this sample there are 98,000 or so clones, with roughly 96% seen only once. In total, the top ten clones hold about 0.19% of the sample. This clone has only a few counts. The antigen it binds to is not known. Base qualities are not at hand, and no much larger clone is one base apart.

This TCR was sampled from a human donor in good health. Sequencing input: T cells isolated from PBMCs. The chain joins TRBV11-3 to TRBJ1-1, with the D gene too uncertain to name. At the DNA level, the sequence is TGTGCCAGCAGCTTAGGGGGAGGGAACACTGAAGCTTTCTTT. Protein translation: CASSLGGGNTEAFF.